This TCR beta chain was identified during a study of blood T cell repertoires in COVID-19. On the study more broadly: Samples representing acute and convalescent COVID-19 were sourced from the United States, Italy and Spain.

The CDR3 is 12 amino acids. V was pared by 1 base and J by 7 bases, with 8 bases between. Germline CDR1 reads LGHDT; CDR2 reads YNNKEL (reference sequence). Here immunoSEQ multiplex PCR was the method, and the copy in TCRdb shows in-frame clones only, minus some. The repertoire holds 130,000 to 150,000 clones, with 80% as singletons. The V gene is TRBV3-1 (or the pseudogene TRBV3-2), the J gene TRBJ2-7; tentatively, D is TRBD1 (6 bases). Specimen: peripheral blood. The sequence was obtained from a man between 65 and 85 years old who had recovered from COVID-19. The CDR3 sequence: CASSQARGEQYF. As DNA, the CDR3 is TGTGCCAGCAGCCAAGCGAGGGGGGAGCAGTACTTC.